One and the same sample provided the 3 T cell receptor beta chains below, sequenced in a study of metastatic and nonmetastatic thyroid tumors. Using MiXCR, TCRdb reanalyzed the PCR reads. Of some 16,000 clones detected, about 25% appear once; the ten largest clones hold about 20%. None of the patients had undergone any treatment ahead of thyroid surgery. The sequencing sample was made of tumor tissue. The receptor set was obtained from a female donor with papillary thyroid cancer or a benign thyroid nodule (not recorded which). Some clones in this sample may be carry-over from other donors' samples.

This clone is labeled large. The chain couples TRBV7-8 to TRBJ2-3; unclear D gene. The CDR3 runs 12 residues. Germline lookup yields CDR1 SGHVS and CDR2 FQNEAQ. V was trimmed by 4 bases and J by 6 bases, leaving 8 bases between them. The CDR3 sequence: CASSWGRDTQYF. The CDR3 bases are TGTGCCAGCAGCTGGGGTCGGGATACGCAGTATTTT.

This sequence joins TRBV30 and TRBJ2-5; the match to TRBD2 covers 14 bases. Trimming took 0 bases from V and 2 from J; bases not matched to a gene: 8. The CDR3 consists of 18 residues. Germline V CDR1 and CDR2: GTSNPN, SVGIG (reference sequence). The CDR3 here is CAWSVGLAGGGRQETQYF. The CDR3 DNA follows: TGTGCCTGGAGTGTCGGACTAGCGGGAGGCGGGAGGCAAGAGACCCAGTACTTC.

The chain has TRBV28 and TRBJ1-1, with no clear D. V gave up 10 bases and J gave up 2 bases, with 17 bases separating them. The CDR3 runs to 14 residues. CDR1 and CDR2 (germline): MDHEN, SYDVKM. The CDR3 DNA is TGTGCCACCGGCCCGGGGAGACTCAACACTGAAGCTTTCTTT. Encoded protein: CATGPGRLNTEAFF.